The 20 T cell receptor beta chains given below trace back to one sample, sequenced in a study of T cell responses to AZD1222 COVID-19 vaccine. TCRdb's copy holds only in-frame clones and misses some; the assay was immunoSEQ multiplex PCR. The profile shows about 100,000 clones, roughly 87% of them singletons. The source material was peripheral blood, sampled on day 0 of AZD1222 vaccination. All receptors derive from an adult in good health.

The chain uses TRBV7-3 and TRBJ2-5; D unresolved. Germline values: CDR1 SGHTA, CDR2 FQGTGA. The CDR3 totals 14 residues. Trimming took 5 bases from V and 1 from J, leaving 11 bases between them. This CDR3 reads CASSTPGPQETQYF. The CDR3 nucleotides are TGTGCCAGCAGCACACCTGGTCCCCAAGAGACCCAGTACTTC.

The V call is TRBV28, the J call TRBJ1-2; D uncertain. This CDR3 has 13 amino acids. V was cut by 3 bases and J by 8 bases, with 13 bases left in between. Germline lookup yields CDR1 MDHEN and CDR2 SYDVKM. CDR3 sequence: CASSLGMTRGYTF. Written as DNA, the CDR3 is TGTGCCAGCAGTTTGGGGATGACACGAGGCTACACCTTC.

This clone came up once. The genes are TRBV29-1 and TRBJ1-1; maybe TRBD1 (6 bases). Germline values: CDR1 SQVTM, CDR2 ANQGSEA. The V and J ends lost 1 base and 1 base respectively, with 10 bases between them. The CDR3 length is 14 residues. The CDR3 bases are TGCAGCGTTGAAGGGGACACCCCGAACACTGAAGCTTTCTTT. This translates into CSVEGDTPNTEAFF.

This clone was detected only once. The V call is TRBV11-1, the J call TRBJ2-7, with TRBD2 matching 13 bases. J gave up 4 bases and V 5 bases, and 8 bases lay outside the gene matches. The germline V gene has CDR1 SGHAT and CDR2 FQDESV (reference sequence). The CDR3 spans 16 residues. The CDR3 DNA sequence: TGTGCCAGCAGCCGAGGACTAGCGGGAGCTTTTTACGAGCAGTACTTC. Protein sequence: CASSRGLAGAFYEQYF.

The CDR3 DNA reads TGTGCCAGCAGTTACGGCAGGGAAGCTTTCTTT. Translating gives CASSYGREAFF. The chain uses TRBV6-5 and TRBJ1-1; D not resolved. This CDR3 contains 11 residues. The germline CDR1 and CDR2 sequences are MNHEY and SVGAGI. Trimming stripped 2 bases from V and 8 bases from J, with 6 bases between.

J is TRBJ2-3 and V is TRBV6-5; tentatively, D is TRBD1 (5 bases). Germline loops: CDR1 MNHEY, CDR2 SVGAGI. This CDR3 region has 14 residues. The V and J ends lost 2 bases and 1 base respectively, with 7 bases between them. CDR3 loop: CASSYRRGTDTQYF. CDR3 sequence (DNA): TGTGCCAGCAGTTACCGCAGGGGCACAGATACGCAGTATTTT.

V usage is TRBV19 and J usage is TRBJ2-7; D may correspond to TRBD1 or TRBD2 (5 bases each). The V gene lost 6 bases and the J gene lost 3 bases, with 15 bases spanning the gap. From germline, CDR1 is LNHDA and CDR2 SQIVND (reference sequence). CDR3 length equals 14 residues. The CDR3 DNA is TGTGCCAGTAGCAAACAGGTTGGGGGCTACGAGCAGTACTTC. This gives the protein CASSKQVGGYEQYF.

J is TRBJ1-1 and V is TRBV19, with TRBD1 identical over 12 bases. CDR3 length: 14 amino acids. V dropped 6 bases and J dropped 4; count of bases not matched to a gene: 3. The germline CDR1 and CDR2 sequences are LNHDA and SQIVND (reference sequence). This CDR3 reads CASRGTGGGTEAFF. CDR3 in DNA: TGTGCCAGTAGAGGGACAGGGGGCGGCACTGAAGCTTTCTTT.

This clone has just one count. The gene calls are TRBV19 and TRBJ1-2; D may be TRBD1 (6 bases). The CDR3 is made up of 14 amino acids. Trimming cost V 6 bases and J 2 bases, with 13 bases left between them. In germline, CDR1 is LNHDA, CDR2 SQIVND (reference sequence). The CDR3, as DNA: TGTGCCAGTAGCCATACAGGGCCCAACTATGGCTACACCTTC. It codes for CASSHTGPNYGYTF. The full variable domain, rest sourced from reference TRBV19 and TRBJ1-2, is DGGITQSPKYLFRKEGQNVTLSCEQNLNHDAMYWYRQDPGQGLRLIYYSQIVNDFQKGDIAEGYSVSREKKESFPLTVTSAQKNPTAFYLCASSHTGPNYGYTFGSGTRLTVV.

This chain uses TRBV7-9 with TRBJ2-5; no reliable D call. Trimming removed 5 bases at V and 5 bases at J, with 24 bases between. The germline gives CDR1 SEHNR, CDR2 FQNEAQ (reference sequence). CDR3 length: 17 residues. The CDR3 here is CASSPKAGHGPKETQYF. CDR3 DNA: TGTGCCAGCAGCCCGAAGGCAGGCCACGGTCCCAAGGAGACCCAGTACTTC.

This chain connects TRBV4-2 to TRBJ2-1; 10 nucleotides align to TRBD2. The trim removed 1 base at V and 4 bases at J, leaving 4 bases unmatched. The CDR3 loop spans 16 amino acids. The V gene's germline CDR1 is LGHNA and CDR2 YNFKEQ. The CDR3 protein is CASSQGWTSGYNEQFF. The DNA of the CDR3 is TGTGCCAGCAGCCAAGGTTGGACTAGCGGATACAATGAGCAGTTCTTC.

The chain links TRBV11-3 to TRBJ1-2, with D possibly matching TRBD1 (6 bases). This CDR3 has 16 residues. Germline CDR1 is SGHNT and CDR2 is YENEEA. Between the trimmed V and J ends, which lost 6 bases and 6 bases, there was a span of 23 bases. CDR3 loop: CASSSSGRGVAHGYTF. The CDR3, as DNA: TGTGCCAGCAGTTCCTCGGGTAGGGGGGTGGCGCATGGCTACACCTTC.

Written as DNA, the CDR3 is TGTGCCAGCGGGACCCGGGACCGGGATAATTCACCCCTCCACTTT. It encodes CASGTRDRDNSPLHF. The rearrangement uses TRBV7-9 and TRBJ1-6; TRBD1 might be the D (5 bases). Trimming pared 8 bases from V and 5 bases from J, leaving 16 bases between. Germline CDR1 reads SEHNR; CDR2 reads FQNEAQ (reference sequence). This CDR3 region has 15 residues.

The chain combines TRBV18 with TRBJ2-7, with D perhaps given as TRBD1 or TRBD2 (5 bases each). The germline V gene has CDR1 KGHSH and CDR2 LQKENI. Trimming left V 0 bases short and J 5 bases short, with 11 bases between. This CDR3 is built from 14 residues. CDR3: CASSPPSGDHEQYF. The CDR3 DNA follows: TGTGCCAGCTCACCACCTTCTGGGGACCACGAGCAGTACTTC.

This sequence joins TRBV5-1 and TRBJ1-2; TRBD1 matches 9 bases. This CDR3 comprises 15 residues. With 4 bases clipped from V and 4 bases from J, the junction kept 8 bases outside the gene matches. Germline CDR1 SGHRS, CDR2 YFSETQ. For the CDR3, the DNA is TGCGCCAGCAGCGTCACAGGGGGCTCGTTCTATGGCTACACCTTC. Protein: CASSVTGGSFYGYTF.

The chain has TRBV7-9 and TRBJ1-4; TRBD1 matches at 9 bases. The CDR3 length is 14 residues. Germline CDR1 SEHNR, CDR2 FQNEAQ (reference sequence). Trimming removed 1 base from V and 10 bases from J; junction bases left unmatched: 4. CDR3 DNA sequence: TGTGCCAGCAGCTTAGGGGACAGGGAGGTAAAACTGTTTTTT. Protein product: CASSLGDREVKLFF.

This clone was detected once. This chain uses TRBV5-5 with TRBJ1-3; 12 bases map to TRBD1. Trimming cost V 4 bases and J 1 base; bases outside gene matches: 6. This CDR3 is 17 amino acids long. CDR1 SGHKS and CDR2 YYEKEE come from the germline V gene (reference sequence). The CDR3 coding sequence is TGTGCCAGCAGCAGGGGACAGGGGGCCCTTTCTGGAAACACCATATATTTT. Residues: CASSRGQGALSGNTIYF.

This chain joins TRBV7-3 and TRBJ2-2; maybe TRBD1 (5 bases). Looked up from germline, CDR1 is SGHTA and CDR2 is FQGTGA. Between the trimmed V and J ends, which lost 2 bases and 0 bases, there was a span of 10 bases. The CDR3 contains 16 residues. CDR3 residues: CASSLGQGPNTGELFF. The CDR3 nucleotides read TGTGCCAGCAGCTTAGGTCAGGGCCCGAACACCGGGGAGCTGTTTTTT.

This clone appeared once. The rearrangement joins TRBV6-5 to TRBJ2-7, with D uncertain. CDR3 length: 13 residues. V was shortened by 6 bases and J by 4 bases, with 13 bases between the two germline ends. The germline CDR1 and CDR2 sequences are MNHEY and SVGAGI. The CDR3 DNA reads as TGTGCCAGCAGAGATTTTACGGGTTACGAGCAGTACTTC. It encodes CASRDFTGYEQYF.

This chain uses TRBV3-1 (or the pseudogene TRBV3-2) with TRBJ2-7, with D possibly matching TRBD1 (7 bases). The CDR3 consists of 15 residues. Trimming shortened V by 1 base and J by 2 bases, and 12 bases separated the two germline ends. The V gene's germline CDR1 is LGHDT and CDR2 YNNKEL (reference sequence). The CDR3 region has the DNA TGTGCCAGCAGCCAAGCGGAGGGGGCTACCTACGAGCAGTACTTC. This sequence encodes CASSQAEGATYEQYF.